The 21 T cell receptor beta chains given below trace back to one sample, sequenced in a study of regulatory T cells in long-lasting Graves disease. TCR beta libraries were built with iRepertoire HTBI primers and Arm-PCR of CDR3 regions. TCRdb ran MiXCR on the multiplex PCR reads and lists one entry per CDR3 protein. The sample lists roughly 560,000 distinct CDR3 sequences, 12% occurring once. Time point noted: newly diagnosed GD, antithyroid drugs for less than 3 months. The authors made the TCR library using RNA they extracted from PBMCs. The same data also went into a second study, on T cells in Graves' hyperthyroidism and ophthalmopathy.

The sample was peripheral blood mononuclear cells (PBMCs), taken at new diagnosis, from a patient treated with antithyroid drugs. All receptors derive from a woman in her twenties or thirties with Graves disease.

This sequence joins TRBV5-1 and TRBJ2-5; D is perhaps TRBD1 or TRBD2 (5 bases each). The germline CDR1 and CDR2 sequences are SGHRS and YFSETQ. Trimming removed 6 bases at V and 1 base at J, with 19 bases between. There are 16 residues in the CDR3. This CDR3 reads CASTRGVADRQETQYF. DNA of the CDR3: TGCGCCAGCACTCGAGGGGTGGCGGACCGCCAAGAGACCCAGTACTTC.

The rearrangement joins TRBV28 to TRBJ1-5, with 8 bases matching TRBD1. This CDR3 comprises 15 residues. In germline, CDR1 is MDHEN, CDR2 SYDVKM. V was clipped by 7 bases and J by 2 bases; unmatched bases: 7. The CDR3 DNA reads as TGTGCCAGCAACCGACAGGGGAAGGGCAATCAGCCCCAGCATTTT. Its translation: CASNRQGKGNQPQHF.

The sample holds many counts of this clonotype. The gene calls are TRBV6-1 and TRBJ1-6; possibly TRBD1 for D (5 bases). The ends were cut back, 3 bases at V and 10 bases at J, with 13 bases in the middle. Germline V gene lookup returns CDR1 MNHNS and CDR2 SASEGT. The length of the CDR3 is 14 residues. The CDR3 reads CASSDDRRRSPLHF. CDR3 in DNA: TGTGCCAGCAGTGATGACAGACGTAGATCACCCCTCCACTTT.

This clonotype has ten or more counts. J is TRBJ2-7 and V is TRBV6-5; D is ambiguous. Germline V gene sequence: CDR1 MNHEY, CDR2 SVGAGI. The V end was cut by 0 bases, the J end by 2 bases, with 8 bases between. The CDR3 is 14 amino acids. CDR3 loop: CASSYSTATYEQYF. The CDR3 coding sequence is TGTGCCAGCAGTTACTCAACTGCCACCTACGAGCAGTACTTC.

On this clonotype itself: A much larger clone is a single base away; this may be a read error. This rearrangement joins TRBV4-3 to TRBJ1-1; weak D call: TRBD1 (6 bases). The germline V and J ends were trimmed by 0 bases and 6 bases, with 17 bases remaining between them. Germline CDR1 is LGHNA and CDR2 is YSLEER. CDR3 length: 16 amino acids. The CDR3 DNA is TGCGCCAGCAGCCAAGAGGAGTGGGGGGCCCCGGCTGAAGCTTTCTTT. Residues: CASSQEEWGAPAEAFF.

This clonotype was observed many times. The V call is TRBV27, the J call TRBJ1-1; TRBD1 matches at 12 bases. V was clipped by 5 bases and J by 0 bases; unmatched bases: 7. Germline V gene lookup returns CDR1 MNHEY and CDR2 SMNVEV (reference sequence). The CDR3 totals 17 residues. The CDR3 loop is CASSKGQGARVNTEAFF. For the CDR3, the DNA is TGTGCCAGCAGTAAGGGACAGGGGGCACGAGTGAACACTGAAGCTTTCTTT.

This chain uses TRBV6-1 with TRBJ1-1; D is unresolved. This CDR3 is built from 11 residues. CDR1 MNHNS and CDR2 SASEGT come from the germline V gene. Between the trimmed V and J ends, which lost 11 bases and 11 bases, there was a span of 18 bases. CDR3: CAGRTREEAFF. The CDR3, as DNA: TGTGCCGGGCGGACCCGCGAGGAGGCTTTCTTT.

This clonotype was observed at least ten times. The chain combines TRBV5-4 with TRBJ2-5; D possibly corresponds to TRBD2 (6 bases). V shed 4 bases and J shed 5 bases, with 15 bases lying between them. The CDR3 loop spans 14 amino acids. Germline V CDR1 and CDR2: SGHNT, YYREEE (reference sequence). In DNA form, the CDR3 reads TGTGCCAGCAGCCCTCGGGGCGGGGTGGAGACCCAGTACTTC. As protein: CASSPRGGVETQYF.

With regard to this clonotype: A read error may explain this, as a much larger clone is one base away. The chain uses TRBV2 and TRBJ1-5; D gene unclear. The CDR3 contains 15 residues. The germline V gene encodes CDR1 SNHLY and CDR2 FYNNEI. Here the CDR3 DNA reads TGTGCCAGCATCGCCATTAGGGATAGCAATCAGCCCCATCATTTT. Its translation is CASIAIRDSNQPHHF.

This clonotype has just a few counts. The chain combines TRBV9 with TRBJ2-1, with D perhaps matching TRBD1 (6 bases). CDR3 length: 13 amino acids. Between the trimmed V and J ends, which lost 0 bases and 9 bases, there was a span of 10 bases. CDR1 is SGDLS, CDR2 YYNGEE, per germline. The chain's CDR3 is CASSVVGAAEQFF. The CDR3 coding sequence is TGTGCCAGCAGCGTAGTGGGGGCGGCTGAGCAGTTCTTC. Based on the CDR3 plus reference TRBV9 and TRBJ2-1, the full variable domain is DSGVTQTPKHLITATGQRVTLRCSPRSGDLSVYWYQQSLDQGLQFLIQYYNGEERAKGNILERFSAQQFPDLHSELNLSSLELGDSALYFCASSVVGAAEQFFGPGTRLTVL.

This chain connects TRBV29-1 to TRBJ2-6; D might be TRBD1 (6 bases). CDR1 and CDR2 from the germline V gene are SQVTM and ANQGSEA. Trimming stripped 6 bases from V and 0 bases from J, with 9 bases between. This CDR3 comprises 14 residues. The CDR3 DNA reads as TGCAGCGTCCGGGACAACTCTGGGGCCAACGTCCTGACTTTC. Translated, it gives CSVRDNSGANVLTF.

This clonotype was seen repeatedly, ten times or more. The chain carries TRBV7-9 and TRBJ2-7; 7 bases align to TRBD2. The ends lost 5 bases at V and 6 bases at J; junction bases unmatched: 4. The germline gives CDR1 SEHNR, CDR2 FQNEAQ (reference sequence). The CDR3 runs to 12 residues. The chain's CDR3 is CASSTLAGEQYF. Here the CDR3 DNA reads TGTGCCAGCAGCACCTTAGCGGGCGAGCAGTACTTC.

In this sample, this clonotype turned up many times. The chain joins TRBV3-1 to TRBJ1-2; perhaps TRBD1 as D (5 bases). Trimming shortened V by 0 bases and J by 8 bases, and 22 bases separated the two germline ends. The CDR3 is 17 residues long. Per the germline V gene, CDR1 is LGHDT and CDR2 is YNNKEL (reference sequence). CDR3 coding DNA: TGTGCCAGCAGCCAAGATACCTCCCCGGGACGGGAGAGAGGCTACACCTTC. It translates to CASSQDTSPGRERGYTF.

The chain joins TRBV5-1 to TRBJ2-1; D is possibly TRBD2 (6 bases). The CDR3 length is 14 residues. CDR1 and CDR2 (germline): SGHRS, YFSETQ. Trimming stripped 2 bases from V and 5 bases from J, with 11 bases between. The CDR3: CASSLYGGNNEQFF. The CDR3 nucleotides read TGCGCCAGCAGCTTATACGGCGGGAACAATGAGCAGTTCTTC.

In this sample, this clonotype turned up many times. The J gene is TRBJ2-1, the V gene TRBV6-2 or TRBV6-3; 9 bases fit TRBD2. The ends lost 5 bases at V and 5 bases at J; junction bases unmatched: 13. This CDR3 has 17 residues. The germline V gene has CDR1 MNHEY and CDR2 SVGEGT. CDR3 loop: CASSPPPGREGNNEQFF. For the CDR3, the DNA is TGTGCCAGCAGTCCACCCCCGGGGCGGGAGGGGAACAATGAGCAGTTCTTC.

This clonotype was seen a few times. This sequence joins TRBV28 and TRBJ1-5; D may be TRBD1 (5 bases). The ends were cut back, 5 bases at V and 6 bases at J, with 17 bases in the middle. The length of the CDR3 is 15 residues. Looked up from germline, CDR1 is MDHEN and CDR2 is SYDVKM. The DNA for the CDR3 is TGTGCCAGCAGTCCCGTTGGGGGGTATGGTCAGCCCCAGCATTTT. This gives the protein CASSPVGGYGQPQHF.

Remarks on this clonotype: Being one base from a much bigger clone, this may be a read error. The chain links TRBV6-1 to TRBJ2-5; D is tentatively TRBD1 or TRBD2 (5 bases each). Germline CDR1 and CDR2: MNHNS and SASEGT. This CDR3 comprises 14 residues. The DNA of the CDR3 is TGTGCCAGAAGTGAAAGTGGGACCCTAGGGACCCAGTACTTC. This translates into CARSESGTLGTQYF.

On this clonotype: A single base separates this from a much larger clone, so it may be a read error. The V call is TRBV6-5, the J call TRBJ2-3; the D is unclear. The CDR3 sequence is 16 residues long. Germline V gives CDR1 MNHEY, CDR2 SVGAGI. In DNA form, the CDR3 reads TGTGCCAACAGTTACTCGTCCAGCCACCCTCGGGATACGCAGTATTTT. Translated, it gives CANSYSSSHPRDTQYF.

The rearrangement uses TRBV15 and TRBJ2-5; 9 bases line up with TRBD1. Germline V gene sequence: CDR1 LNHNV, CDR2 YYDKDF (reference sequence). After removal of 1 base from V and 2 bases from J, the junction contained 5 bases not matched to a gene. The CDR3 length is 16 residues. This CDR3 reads CATSRVGQGFQETQYF. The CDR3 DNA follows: TGTGCCACCAGCAGAGTTGGACAGGGGTTTCAAGAGACCCAGTACTTC.

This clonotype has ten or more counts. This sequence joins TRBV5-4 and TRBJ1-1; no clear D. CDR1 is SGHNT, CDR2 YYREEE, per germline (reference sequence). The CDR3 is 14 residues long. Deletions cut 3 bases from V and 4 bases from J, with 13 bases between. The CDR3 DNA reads TGTGCCAGCAGCTGGAACAAGGGTGGCACTGAAGCTTTCTTT. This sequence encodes CASSWNKGGTEAFF.

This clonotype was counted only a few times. In nucleotides, the CDR3 is TGTGCCAGCAGTTACCGGATCACAGGGGGCTATGGCTACACCTTC. Residues: CASSYRITGGYGYTF. The chain employs TRBV6-2 or TRBV6-3 and TRBJ1-2; 8 positions agree with TRBD1. The J segment lost 4 bases and the V segment lost 2 bases, leaving 6 bases of the junction unmatched. Germline loops: CDR1 MNHEY, CDR2 SVGEGT. CDR3 length: 15 amino acids.